This is a list of T cell receptor beta chains from one sample in a study of OX40 agonist ivuxolimab in advanced cancers. Profiling relied on immunoSEQ multiplex PCR, and the TCRdb table lists in-frame clones only, not all of them. The sample contains approximately 26,000 clones, around 85% of which appear only once. Specimen: CD4+ or CD8+ T cells sorted from blood, collected in a trial of the OX40 agonist ivuxolimab. The receptors were sampled from an adult with an advanced solid tumor such as melanoma, head and neck, liver or kidney cancer. Both conserved end residues are part of each CDR3. A D gene is named only where the DNA matches it firmly. Only some rows state a clone size, as once, few, many or a class for expanded clones.

NA few TRBJ1-2 TRBV9 CASSVGWGSSGYTF TGTGCCAGCAGCGTAGGGTGGGGAAGCTCTGGCTACACCTTC
TRBD2 few TRBJ2-3 TRBV4-3 CASSQALAGGSDTQYF TGCGCCAGCAGCCAGGCTTTAGCGGGGGGGTCCGATACGCAGTATTTT
NA NA TRBJ2-5 TRBV5-1 CASSFMSGTAQETQYF TGCGCCAGCAGCTTTATGTCGGGAACGGCCCAAGAGACCCAGTACTTC
TRBD2 few TRBJ2-7 TRBV7-9 CASSLAPGLAGGLLGEQYF TGTGCCAGCAGCTTAGCCCCGGGACTAGCGGGAGGGCTTTTGGGCGAGCAGTACTTC
NA NA TRBJ1-4 TRBV2 CASRADSATNEKLFF TGTGCCAGCAGGGCGGATTCTGCAACTAATGAAAAACTGTTTTTT
NA NA TRBJ2-5 TRBV25-1 CASSSGLGRGLETQYF TGTGCCAGCAGTTCCGGGCTAGGAAGGGGTTTGGAGACCCAGTACTTC
TRBD1 NA TRBJ2-7 TRBV4-1 CASSQEGQGVSYEQYF TGCGCCAGCAGCCAAGAAGGACAGGGGGTTTCCTACGAGCAGTACTTC
NA NA TRBJ1-5 TRBV5-4 CASSLRLFDNQPQHF TGTGCCAGCAGCTTAAGGTTATTTGACAATCAGCCCCAGCATTTT
TRBD2 NA TRBJ2-3 TRBV7-9 CASRGAGLAGDIADTQYF TGTGCCAGCAGGGGGGCCGGACTAGCGGGAGATATCGCAGATACGCAGTATTTT
NA NA TRBJ1-1 TRBV19 CASNVYRGLNTEAFF TGTGCCAGTAATGTTTATCGGGGGTTGAACACTGAAGCTTTCTTT
NA NA TRBJ2-7 TRBV9 CASSVDGKYHEQYF TGTGCCAGCAGCGTAGACGGGAAGTATCACGAGCAGTACTTC
TRBD2 NA TRBJ2-3 TRBV5-6 CASSPGLDPDTQYF TGTGCCAGCAGCCCCGGACTAGATCCCGATACGCAGTATTTT
NA NA TRBJ1-2 TRBV28 CASNSPGSHGYTF TGTGCCAGCAACTCCCCAGGGTCTCATGGCTACACCTTC
NA NA TRBJ2-4 TRBV9 CASSVAGSTKNIQYF TGTGCCAGCAGCGTAGCGGGCAGTACCAAAAACATTCAGTACTTC
NA NA TRBJ2-3 TRBV7-9 CASSFGLDTQYF TGTGCCAGCAGCTTTGGGCTCGATACGCAGTATTTT
NA NA TRBJ2-1 TRBV28 CASSLLGTAYNEQFF TGTGCCAGCAGCTTACTCGGGACTGCCTACAATGAGCAGTTCTTC
NA NA TRBJ2-7 TRBV27 CASSLRGAGEQYF TGTGCCAGCAGTTTAAGGGGGGCTGGGGAGCAGTACTTC
NA NA TRBJ2-2 TRBV27 CASRRESGELFF TGTGCCAGCAGACGGGAGTCCGGGGAGCTGTTTTTT
NA NA TRBJ2-3 TRBV7-2 CASSLRIILASRSTDTQYF TGTGCCAGCAGCCTCCGCATCATCCTAGCGAGTCGAAGCACAGATACGCAGTATTTT
NA once TRBJ2-2 TRBV4-1 CASSQSRVRGGNTGELFF TGCGCCAGCAGCCAAAGTCGGGTTAGGGGAGGGAACACCGGGGAGCTGTTTTTT
NA NA TRBJ2-7 TRBV6-6 CASSYEGYEQYF TGTGCCAGCAGTTACGAAGGCTACGAGCAGTACTTC
TRBD2 NA TRBJ2-1 TRBV7-2 CASSLTSGPYNEQFF TGTGCCAGCAGCTTAACTAGCGGGCCATACAATGAGCAGTTCTTC
TRBD1 once TRBJ2-7 TRBV27 CASSLWQGAGNEQYF TGTGCCAGCAGTTTATGGCAGGGGGCGGGCAACGAGCAGTACTTC
NA few TRBJ1-2 TRBV4-2 CASSPTEGPHGYTF TGTGCCAGCAGCCCGACGGAGGGGCCCCATGGCTACACCTTC
TRBD2 NA TRBJ2-5 TRBV9 CASSVDGGSGETQYF TGTGCCAGCAGCGTAGATGGCGGGAGTGGAGAGACCCAGTACTTC
NA once TRBJ1-5 TRBV6-5 CASNQGFGQPQHF TGTGCCAGCAACCAGGGTTTCGGTCAGCCCCAGCATTTT
NA NA TRBJ2-1 TRBV6-6 CASSLVDEQFF TGTGCCAGCAGTTTGGTGGATGAGCAGTTCTTC
NA NA TRBJ2-1 TRBV7-9 CASSLIQASYNEQFF TGTGCCAGCAGCTTAATTCAGGCCTCCTACAATGAGCAGTTCTTC
NA NA TRBJ2-3 TRBV7-7 CASSPWTVTDTQYF TGTGCCAGCAGCCCGTGGACAGTCACAGATACGCAGTATTTT
TRBD2 once TRBJ2-4 TRBV19 CASTPLAGVQNIQYF TGTGCCAGTACACCCCTAGCGGGGGTACAAAACATTCAGTACTTC
TRBD1 once TRBJ2-3 TRBV15 CATSGRQGRADTQYF TGTGCCACCAGCGGCAGACAGGGCCGCGCAGATACGCAGTATTTT
TRBD2 NA TRBJ2-1 TRBV10-3 CAISESSGRPYNEQFF TGTGCCATCAGTGAGTCTAGCGGGAGGCCCTACAATGAGCAGTTCTTC
TRBD1 NA TRBJ2-7 TRBV7-9 CASSSWDRPYEQYF TGTGCCAGCAGCTCCTGGGACAGACCGTACGAGCAGTACTTC
TRBD2 once TRBJ2-7 TRBV9 CASSVGLASEQYF TGTGCCAGCAGCGTAGGACTAGCCAGCGAGCAGTACTTC
NA NA TRBJ2-7 TRBV25-1 CASSTQGSYEQYF TGTGCCAGCAGTACACAAGGTTCCTACGAGCAGTACTTC
TRBD1 once TRBJ1-3 TRBV19 CASTDTTGTGNTIYF TGTGCCAGTACCGATACGACAGGGACAGGAAACACCATATATTTT
TRBD1 NA TRBJ2-5 TRBV11-2 CASSPTRDRGPETQYF TGTGCCAGCAGCCCGACTCGGGACAGGGGGCCAGAGACCCAGTACTTC
TRBD1 NA TRBJ2-1 TRBV15 CATSRRTGGQGFSNEQFF TGTGCCACCAGCAGAAGAACCGGAGGACAGGGGTTTTCCAATGAGCAGTTCTTC
TRBD2 NA TRBJ2-3 TRBV29-1 CSVDRVAGTTDTQYF TGCAGCGTTGACCGGGTAGCGGGAACCACAGATACGCAGTATTTT